One sample yielded the 8 T cell receptor beta chains listed below, sequenced in a study of cytomegalovirus exposure and HLA in healthy donors (dated by TCRdb to the late 2010s). To prepare the library, the immunoSEQ multiplex PCR assay was applied. For the multiplex PCR, a mixture combining 60 forward primers for TCR Vbeta segments and 13 reverse primers for TCR Jbeta segments was used. Here the immuneACCESS table is served through TCRdb, limited to in-frame sequences with V and J called. Missing clones are a known gap in these copies; in checked studies unresolved V genes cover under half, and the rest lacks a known reason. In this sample the table shows 110,000 to 150,000 clones, 80% of which occur a single time. Just over 4.5% of the sample is in the top ten clones. Sequences were obtained from PBMCs. The receptor source for this set is a man in his forties in good health and CMV-seronegative.

The V call is TRBV12-5, the J call TRBJ1-6; 10 bases align to TRBD1. The CDR3 covers 15 residues. Trimming removed 5 bases from V and 9 bases from J; junction bases left unmatched: 7. Germline V CDR1 and CDR2: LGHNT, FRNRAP. CDR3 protein: CASGTGTGERSPLHF. In DNA, the CDR3 is TGTGCTAGTGGTACCGGGACAGGGGAACGTTCACCCCTCCACTTT.

The rearrangement joins TRBV7-6 to TRBJ1-3; D gene ambiguous. CDR1 is SGHVS, CDR2 FNYEAQ, per germline. The CDR3 totals 14 residues. The V gene lost 5 bases and the J gene lost 2 bases, with 10 bases spanning the gap. The CDR3 sequence is CASSRDTTGNTIYF. The CDR3 DNA reads as TGTGCCAGCAGCCGAGACACCACTGGAAACACCATATATTTT.

V usage is TRBV7-6 and J usage is TRBJ2-3; 12 nucleotides match TRBD2. The CDR3 contains 17 residues. The junction had 6 bases not matched to a gene; V was cut back by 5 bases and J by 0 bases. In germline, CDR1 is SGHVS, CDR2 FNYEAQ. CDR3 protein: CASSQRTSGGSTDTQYF. DNA of the CDR3: TGTGCCAGCAGCCAACGAACTAGCGGGGGGAGCACAGATACGCAGTATTTT.

This clone was observed a handful of times. The chain recombines TRBV19 with TRBJ1-6; unclear D gene. The V gene lost 3 bases and the J gene lost 0 bases, with 18 bases spanning the gap. CDR3 length: 19 amino acids. The germline CDR1 and CDR2 sequences are LNHDA and SQIVND (reference sequence). The chain's CDR3 is CASSMPPLRRSSYNSPLHF. In DNA, the CDR3 is TGTGCCAGTAGTATGCCCCCCCTTCGACGGAGCTCCTATAATTCACCCCTCCACTTT.

This clone was recorded only once. The chain recombines TRBV28 with TRBJ1-5, with D possibly being TRBD1 (5 bases). The ends were cut back, 1 base at V and 0 bases at J, with 13 bases in the middle. Germline V CDR1 and CDR2: MDHEN, SYDVKM. CDR3 length equals 17 residues. The CDR3 nucleotides are TGTGCCAGCAGTTTATCGCAGGGTCTCATTAGCAATCAGCCCCAGCATTTT. It specifies CASSLSQGLISNQPQHF.

V is TRBV18 and J is TRBJ2-2; TRBD2 aligns across 7 bases. Looked up from germline, CDR1 is KGHSH and CDR2 is LQKENI. The CDR3 covers 16 residues. After removal of 2 bases from V and 2 bases from J, the junction contained 5 bases not matched to a gene. CDR3 nucleotides: TGTGCCAGCTCACCAAAGGCTAGCGGAAACACCGGGGAGCTGTTTTTT. Protein product: CASSPKASGNTGELFF. Variable domain in full (rest from reference TRBV18 and TRBJ2-2): NAGVMQNPRHLVRRRGQEARLRCSPMKGHSHVYWYRQLPEEGLKFMVYLQKENIIDESGMPKERFSAEFPKEGPSILRIQQVVRGDSAAYFCASSPKASGNTGELFFGEGSRLTVL.

This rearrangement joins TRBV27 to TRBJ1-2; D is ambiguous. Germline CDR1 and CDR2: MNHEY and SMNVEV (reference sequence). Trimming left V 2 bases short and J 0 bases short, with 13 bases between. This CDR3 has 16 residues. The CDR3: CASSLTWAQANYGYTF. The CDR3 DNA reads as TGTGCCAGCAGTTTAACCTGGGCCCAAGCTAACTATGGCTACACCTTC.

This chain uses TRBV7-3 with TRBJ2-2, with D maybe TRBD2 (6 bases). Trimming removed 5 bases from V and 2 bases from J, with 12 bases in between. Germline loops: CDR1 SGHTA, CDR2 FQGTGA. This CDR3 is built from 15 residues. In nucleotides, the CDR3 is TGTGCCAGCAGCCTCTTAGCGGTTAACACCGGGGAGCTGTTTTTT. Translated: CASSLLAVNTGELFF.